The T cell receptor (beta chain) described here comes from a study of cytomegalovirus exposure and HLA in healthy donors. Study-wide findings and caveats: Among CMV-associated TCR beta chains, most appeared HLA-restricted in a later analysis. After further analysis at a later stage, roughly 16,000 TCR beta sequences were associated with HLA alleles at 0.05 false discovery rate. Later, an analysis showed that TCR beta chains associated with HLA were more clonally expanded than others that were equally common.

Primers for the PCR totalled 60 Vbeta and 13 Jbeta. Method: immunoSEQ multiplex PCR; TCRdb's copy keeps in-frame clones and lacks some. Altogether some 120,000 clones are present, roughly 80% being singletons, with the ten largest covering over 2%. V lost 5 bases and J lost 4, with 6 bases in between. Germline CDR1 SGHNT, CDR2 YYREEE (reference sequence). There are 12 residues in the CDR3. Samples came from healthy bone marrow donors. This clone was seen a few times. Its antigen is unidentified. This sequence was found in a woman aged 40 to 55 in good health and CMV-seropositive. The specimen was PBMCs. This chain uses TRBV5-4 with TRBJ1-4; unclear D gene. CDR3 sequence: CASSYSNEKLFF. The CDR3 DNA is TGTGCCAGCAGTTACAGTAATGAAAAACTGTTTTTT.